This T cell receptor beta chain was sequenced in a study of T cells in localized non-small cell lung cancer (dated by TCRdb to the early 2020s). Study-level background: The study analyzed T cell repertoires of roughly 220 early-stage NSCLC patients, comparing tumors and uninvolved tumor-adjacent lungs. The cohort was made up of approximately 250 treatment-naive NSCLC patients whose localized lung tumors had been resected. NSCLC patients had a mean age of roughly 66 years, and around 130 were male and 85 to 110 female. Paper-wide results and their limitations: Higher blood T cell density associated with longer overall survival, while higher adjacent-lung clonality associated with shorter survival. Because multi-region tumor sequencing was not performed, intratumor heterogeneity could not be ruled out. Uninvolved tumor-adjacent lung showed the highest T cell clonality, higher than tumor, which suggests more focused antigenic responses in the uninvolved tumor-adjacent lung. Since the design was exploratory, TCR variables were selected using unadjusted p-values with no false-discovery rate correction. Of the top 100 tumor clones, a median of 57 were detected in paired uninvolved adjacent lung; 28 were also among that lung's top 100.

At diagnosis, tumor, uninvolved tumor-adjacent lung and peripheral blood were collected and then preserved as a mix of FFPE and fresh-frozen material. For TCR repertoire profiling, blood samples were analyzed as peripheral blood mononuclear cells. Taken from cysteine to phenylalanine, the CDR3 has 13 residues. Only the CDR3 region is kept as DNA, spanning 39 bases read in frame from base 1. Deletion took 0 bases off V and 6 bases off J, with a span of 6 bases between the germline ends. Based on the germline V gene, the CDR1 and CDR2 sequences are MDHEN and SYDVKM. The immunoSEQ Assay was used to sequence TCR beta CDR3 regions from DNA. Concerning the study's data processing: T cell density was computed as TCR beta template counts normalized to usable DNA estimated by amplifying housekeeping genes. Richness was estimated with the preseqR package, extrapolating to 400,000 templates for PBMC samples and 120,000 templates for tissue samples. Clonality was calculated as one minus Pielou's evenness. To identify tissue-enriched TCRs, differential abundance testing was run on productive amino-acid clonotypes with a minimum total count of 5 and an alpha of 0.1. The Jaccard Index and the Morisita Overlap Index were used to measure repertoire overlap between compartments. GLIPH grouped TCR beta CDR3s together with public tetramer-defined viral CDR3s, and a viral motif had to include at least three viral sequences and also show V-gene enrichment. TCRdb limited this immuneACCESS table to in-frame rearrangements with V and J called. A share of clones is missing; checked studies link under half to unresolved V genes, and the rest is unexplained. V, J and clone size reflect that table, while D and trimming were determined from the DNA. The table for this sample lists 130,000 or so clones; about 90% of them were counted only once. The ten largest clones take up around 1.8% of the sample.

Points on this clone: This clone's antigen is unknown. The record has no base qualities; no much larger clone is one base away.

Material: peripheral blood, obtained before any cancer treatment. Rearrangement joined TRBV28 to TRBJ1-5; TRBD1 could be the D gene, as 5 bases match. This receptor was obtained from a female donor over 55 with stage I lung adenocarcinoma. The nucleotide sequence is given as TGTGCCAGCAGTTTATGGGGGGGTCAGCCCCAGCATTTT. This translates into CASSLWGGQPQHF.